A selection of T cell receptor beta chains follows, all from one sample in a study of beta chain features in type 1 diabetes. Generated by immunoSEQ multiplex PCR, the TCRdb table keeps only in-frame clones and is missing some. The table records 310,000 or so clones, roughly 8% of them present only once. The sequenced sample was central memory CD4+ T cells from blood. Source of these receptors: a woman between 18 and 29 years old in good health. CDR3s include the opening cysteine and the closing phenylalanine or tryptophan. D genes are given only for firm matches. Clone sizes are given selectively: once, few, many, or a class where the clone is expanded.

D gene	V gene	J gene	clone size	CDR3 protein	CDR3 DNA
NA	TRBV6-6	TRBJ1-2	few	CASSTGIYGYTF	TGTGCCAGCAGTACGGGCATCTATGGCTACACCTTC
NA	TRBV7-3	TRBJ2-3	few	CASSKAPGSTDTQYF	TGTGCCAGCAGCAAAGCCCCCGGGAGCACAGATACGCAGTATTTT
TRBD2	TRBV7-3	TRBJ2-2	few	CASSLLAGWSTGELFF	TGTGCCAGCAGCCTACTAGCGGGATGGAGCACCGGGGAGCTGTTTTTT
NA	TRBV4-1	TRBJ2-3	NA	CASSNLGGRSTTDTQYF	TGCGCCAGCAGCAACCTAGGGGGGAGGTCCACCACAGATACGCAGTATTTT
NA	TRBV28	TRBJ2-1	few	CASSLWRRSAYNEQFF	TGTGCCAGCAGTTTATGGCGACGTTCAGCCTACAATGAGCAGTTCTTC
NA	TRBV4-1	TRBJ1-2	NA	CASSQQGLGGYTF	TGCGCCAGCAGCCAACAGGGCTTAGGGGGCTACACCTTC
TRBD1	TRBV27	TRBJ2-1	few	CASSLLQGSHNEQFF	TGTGCCAGCAGTTTATTACAGGGGAGCCACAATGAGCAGTTCTTC
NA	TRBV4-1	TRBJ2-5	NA	CASSQTGLGTKETQYF	TGCGCCAGCAGCCAAACAGGGTTGGGAACCAAAGAGACCCAGTACTTC
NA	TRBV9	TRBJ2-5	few	CASSVADRMAGFAETQYF	TGTGCCAGCAGCGTAGCCGACCGGATGGCAGGGTTCGCAGAGACCCAGTACTTC
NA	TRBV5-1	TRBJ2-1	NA	CASSLTTTQTYNEQFF	TGCGCCAGCAGCTTGACGACAACCCAGACATACAATGAGCAGTTCTTC
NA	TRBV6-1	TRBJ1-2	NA	CASSEGSYGYTF	TGTGCCAGCAGTGAGGGGTCCTATGGCTACACCTTC
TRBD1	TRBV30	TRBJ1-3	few	CAWSVMTGIGNTIYF	TGTGCCTGGAGTGTAATGACAGGGATTGGAAACACCATATATTTT
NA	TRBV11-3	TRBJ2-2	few	CASSARDIGAGELFF	TGTGCCAGCAGCGCCCGGGACATTGGGGCCGGGGAGCTGTTTTTT
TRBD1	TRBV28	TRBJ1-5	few	CATSDRGRIQPQHF	TGTGCCACCTCGGACAGGGGGCGCATTCAGCCCCAGCATTTT
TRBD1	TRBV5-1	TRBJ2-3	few	CASTGTGELDTQYF	TGCGCCAGCACCGGGACAGGGGAATTAGATACGCAGTATTTT
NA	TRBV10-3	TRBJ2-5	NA	CATLSEAGQETQYF	TGTGCCACGCTGAGTGAGGCGGGCCAAGAGACCCAGTACTTC
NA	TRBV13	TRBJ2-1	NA	CASSLNGHEQFF	TGTGCCAGCAGCCTAAATGGGCATGAGCAGTTCTTC
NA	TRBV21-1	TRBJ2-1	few	CASSEMTSGWAYNEQFF	TGTGCCAGCAGTGAAATGACTAGCGGGTGGGCCTACAATGAGCAGTTCTTC
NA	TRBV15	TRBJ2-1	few	CATSRAPSDEQFF	TGTGCCACCAGCAGAGCGCCTAGTGATGAGCAGTTCTTC
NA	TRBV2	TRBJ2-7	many	CASRGDQYEQYF	TGTGCCAGCAGGGGGGACCAATACGAGCAGTACTTC
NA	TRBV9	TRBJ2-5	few	CASSVGSYQETQYF	TGTGCCAGCAGCGTAGGGAGTTACCAAGAGACCCAGTACTTC
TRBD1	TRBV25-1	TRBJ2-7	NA	CASSQPGLGTGDYEQYF	TGTGCCAGCAGTCAGCCCGGCCTCGGGACAGGGGATTACGAGCAGTACTTC
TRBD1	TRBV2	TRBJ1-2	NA	CASSEGTANTF	TGTGCCAGCAGCGAGGGGACAGCCAACACCTTC
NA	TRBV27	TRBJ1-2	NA	CASRLGDYGYTF	TGTGCCAGCCGGTTAGGGGATTATGGCTACACCTTC
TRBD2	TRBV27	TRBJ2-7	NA	CASSYRTSGTYEQYF	TGTGCCAGCAGTTACAGGACTAGCGGTACCTACGAGCAGTACTTC
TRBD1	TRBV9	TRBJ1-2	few	CASSVGQGYGYTF	TGTGCCAGCAGCGTAGGACAGGGGTATGGCTACACCTTC
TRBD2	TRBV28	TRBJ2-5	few	CASSRGSGRAQAQYF	TGTGCCAGCAGCCGGGGTAGCGGGAGGGCTCAGGCCCAGTACTTC
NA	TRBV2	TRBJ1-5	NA	CASSGTDQPQHF	TGTGCCAGCAGTGGGACAGATCAGCCCCAGCATTTT
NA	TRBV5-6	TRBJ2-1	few	CASSLTREWNEQFF	TGTGCCAGCAGCTTGACGAGGGAGTGGAATGAGCAGTTCTTC
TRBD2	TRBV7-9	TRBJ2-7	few	CASSFGTSETYEQYF	TGTGCCAGCAGCTTTGGGACTAGCGAGACCTACGAGCAGTACTTC
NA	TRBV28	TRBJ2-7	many	CASSPPPTGSYEQYF	TGTGCCAGCAGTCCACCCCCGACAGGCTCCTACGAGCAGTACTTC
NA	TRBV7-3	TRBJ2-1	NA	CASSLSGLFGNEQFF	TGTGCCAGCAGCTTAAGCGGGCTGTTTGGCAATGAGCAGTTCTTC
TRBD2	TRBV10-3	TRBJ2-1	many	CAIQTSGRLHEQFF	TGTGCCATCCAGACTAGCGGGAGGTTACATGAGCAGTTCTTC
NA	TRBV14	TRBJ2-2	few	CASSQLQYGAQGGELFF	TGTGCCAGCAGCCAATTGCAATATGGGGCCCAAGGCGGGGAGCTGTTTTTT
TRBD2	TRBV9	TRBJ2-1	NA	CASSVGTAGAYNEQFF	TGTGCCAGCAGCGTAGGAACAGCGGGAGCCTACAATGAGCAGTTCTTC
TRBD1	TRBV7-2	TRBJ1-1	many	CASRRIQGAVAFF	TGTGCCAGCAGGCGGATACAGGGGGCCGTGGCTTTCTTT
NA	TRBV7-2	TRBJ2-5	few	CASSLILMQETQYF	TGTGCCAGCAGCTTAATATTGATGCAAGAGACCCAGTACTTC
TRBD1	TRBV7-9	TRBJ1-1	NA	CASSETGTHTEAFF	TGTGCCAGCAGCGAGACAGGGACCCACACTGAAGCTTTCTTT
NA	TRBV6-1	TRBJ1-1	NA	CASSESLQGPINTEAFF	TGTGCCAGCAGTGAATCGTTGCAGGGGCCCATTAACACTGAAGCTTTCTTT
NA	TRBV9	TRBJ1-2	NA	CASSLFSDSDYGYTF	TGTGCCAGCAGCTTATTCTCGGACAGCGACTATGGCTACACCTTC
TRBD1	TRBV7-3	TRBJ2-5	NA	CASSATGGETQYF	TGTGCCAGCAGCGCTACAGGGGGAGAGACCCAGTACTTC
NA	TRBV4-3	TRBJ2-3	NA	CASSQDWSDTQYF	TGCGCCAGCAGCCAAGATTGGTCAGATACGCAGTATTTT
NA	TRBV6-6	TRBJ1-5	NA	CASRGNVPQHF	TGTGCCAGCAGAGGGAACGTTCCCCAGCATTTT
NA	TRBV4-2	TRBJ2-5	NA	CASSEKYQETQYF	TGTGCCAGCAGCGAAAAGTACCAAGAGACCCAGTACTTC
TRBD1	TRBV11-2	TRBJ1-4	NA	CASSSGPGGVGEKLFF	TGTGCCAGCAGCTCAGGGCCAGGGGGCGTCGGTGAAAAACTGTTTTTT
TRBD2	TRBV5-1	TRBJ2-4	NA	CASSPGLAVMGVAKNIQYF	TGCGCCAGCAGCCCAGGACTAGCGGTCATGGGGGTAGCCAAAAACATTCAGTACTTC
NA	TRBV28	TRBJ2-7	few	CASSLANYEQYF	TGTGCCAGCAGTTTGGCTAACTACGAGCAGTACTTC
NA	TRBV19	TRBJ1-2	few	CASSTGQSYGYTF	TGTGCCAGTAGTACCGGACAGTCCTATGGCTACACCTTC
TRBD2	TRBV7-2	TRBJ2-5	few	CASSLAGGPMETQYF	TGTGCCAGCAGCTTAGCGGGAGGGCCAATGGAGACCCAGTACTTC
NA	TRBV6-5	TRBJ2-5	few	CASIAAAGTQYF	TGTGCCAGCATCGCGGCCGCCGGGACCCAGTACTTC
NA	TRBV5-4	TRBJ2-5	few	CASSPNREETQYF	TGTGCCAGCAGCCCGAATAGAGAGGAGACCCAGTACTTC